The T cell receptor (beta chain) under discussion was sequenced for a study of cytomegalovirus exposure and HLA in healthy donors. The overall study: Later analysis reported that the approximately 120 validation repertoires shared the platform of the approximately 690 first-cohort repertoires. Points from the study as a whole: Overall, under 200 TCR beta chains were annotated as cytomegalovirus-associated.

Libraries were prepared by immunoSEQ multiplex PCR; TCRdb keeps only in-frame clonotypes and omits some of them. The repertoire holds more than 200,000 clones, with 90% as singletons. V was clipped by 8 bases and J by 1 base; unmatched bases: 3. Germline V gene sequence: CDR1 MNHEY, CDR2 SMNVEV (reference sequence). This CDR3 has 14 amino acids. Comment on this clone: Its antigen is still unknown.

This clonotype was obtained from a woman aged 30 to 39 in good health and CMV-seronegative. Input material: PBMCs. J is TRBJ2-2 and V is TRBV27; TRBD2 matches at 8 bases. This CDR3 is CASLTSGNTGELFF. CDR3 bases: TGTGCCAGCCTCACTAGCGGGAACACCGGGGAGCTGTTTTTT.